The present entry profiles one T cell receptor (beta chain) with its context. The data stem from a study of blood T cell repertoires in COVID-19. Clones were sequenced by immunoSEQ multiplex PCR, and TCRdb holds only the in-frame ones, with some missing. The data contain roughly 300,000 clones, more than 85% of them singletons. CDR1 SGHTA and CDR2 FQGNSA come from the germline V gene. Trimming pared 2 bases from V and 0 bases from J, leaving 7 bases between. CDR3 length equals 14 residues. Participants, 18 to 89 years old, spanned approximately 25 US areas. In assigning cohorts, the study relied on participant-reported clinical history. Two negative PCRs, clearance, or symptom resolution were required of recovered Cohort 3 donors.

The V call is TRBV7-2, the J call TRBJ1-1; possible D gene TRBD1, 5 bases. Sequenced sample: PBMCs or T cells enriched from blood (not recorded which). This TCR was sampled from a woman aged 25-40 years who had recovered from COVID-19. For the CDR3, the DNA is TGTGCCAGCAGCTTATCAGGGATGAACACTGAAGCTTTCTTT. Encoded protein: CASSLSGMNTEAFF.